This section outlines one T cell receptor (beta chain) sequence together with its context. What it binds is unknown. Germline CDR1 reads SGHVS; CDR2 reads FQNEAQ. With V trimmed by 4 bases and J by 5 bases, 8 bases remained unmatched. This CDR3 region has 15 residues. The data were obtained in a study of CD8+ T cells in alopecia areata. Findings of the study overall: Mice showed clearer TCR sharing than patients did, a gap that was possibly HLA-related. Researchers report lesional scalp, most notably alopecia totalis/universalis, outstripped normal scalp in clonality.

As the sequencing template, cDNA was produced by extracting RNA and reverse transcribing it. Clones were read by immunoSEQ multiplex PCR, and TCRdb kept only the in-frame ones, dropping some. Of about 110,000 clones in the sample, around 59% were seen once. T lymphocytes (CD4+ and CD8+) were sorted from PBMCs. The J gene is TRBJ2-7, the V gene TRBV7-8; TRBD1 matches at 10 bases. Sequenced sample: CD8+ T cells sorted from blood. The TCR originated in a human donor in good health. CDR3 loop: CASSYTGTGANEQYF. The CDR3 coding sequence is TGTGCCAGCAGCTATACCGGGACAGGGGCCAACGAGCAGTACTTC.